This note documents a single TCR beta chain sequence. What it recognizes is unknown. The PCR contained 60 Vbeta and 13 Jbeta primers. Authors' methods: Later analysis identified tens of millions of unique TCR beta chains, about 11 million shared. Produced via immunoSEQ multiplex PCR; TCRdb's table is partial and in-frame only. That table supplies the V and J calls and clone size; D and trimming were determined from the DNA. The data contain under 150,000 clones, about 85% of them singletons. The source of the sample is a study of cytomegalovirus exposure and HLA in healthy donors. Study-wide results and caveats: Some TCR beta chains (164 of them) were listed as cytomegalovirus-associated. Later analysis suggested most CMV-associated TCR beta chains were HLA-restricted.

The CDR3 has 13 amino acids. The V end was cut by 2 bases, the J end by 4 bases, with 9 bases between. Germline-derived CDR1 and CDR2 are GTSNPN and SVGIG (reference sequence). The V call is TRBV30, the J call TRBJ2-1; possible D gene TRBD2, 5 bases. Specimen: PBMCs. This receptor was identified in a boy under 18 in good health and CMV-seronegative. The CDR3 sequence is CAWSFTRYNEQFF. DNA of the CDR3: TGTGCCTGGAGTTTCACTAGATACAATGAGCAGTTCTTC.